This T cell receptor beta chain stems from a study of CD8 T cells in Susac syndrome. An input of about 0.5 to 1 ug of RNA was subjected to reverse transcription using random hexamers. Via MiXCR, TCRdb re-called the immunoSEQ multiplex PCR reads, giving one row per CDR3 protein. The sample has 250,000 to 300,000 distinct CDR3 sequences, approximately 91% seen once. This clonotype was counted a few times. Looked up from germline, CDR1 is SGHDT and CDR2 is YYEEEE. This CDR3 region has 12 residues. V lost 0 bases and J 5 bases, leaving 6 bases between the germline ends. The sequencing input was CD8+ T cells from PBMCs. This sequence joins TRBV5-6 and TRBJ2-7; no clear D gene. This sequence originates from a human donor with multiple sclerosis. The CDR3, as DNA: TGTGCCAGCAGCTTGGAGAGGCACGAGCAGTACTTC. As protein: CASSLERHEQYF.